This T cell receptor (beta chain) comes out of a study of shared clonotypes between healthy human individuals. Germline V gene sequence: CDR1 SQVTM, CDR2 ANQGSEA. Trimming cost V 3 bases and J 8 bases; bases outside gene matches: 6. The CDR3 is made up of 13 amino acids. The table came from immunoSEQ multiplex PCR; TCRdb's copy has only in-frame clones and leaves some out. Here the sample spans about 1.5 million clones, nearly 99% being singletons. V gene TRBV29-1 combines with J gene TRBJ2-3; TRBD1 matches 9 bases. This receptor was taken from a man aged 30-40 years in good health. The sample consisted of naive CD4+ T cells sorted from blood. Subset indicated: CD45RA+ positively selected. CDR3 in DNA: TGCAGCGTTGACAGGACAGGGGAGGTTACGCAGTATTTT. It specifies CSVDRTGEVTQYF.